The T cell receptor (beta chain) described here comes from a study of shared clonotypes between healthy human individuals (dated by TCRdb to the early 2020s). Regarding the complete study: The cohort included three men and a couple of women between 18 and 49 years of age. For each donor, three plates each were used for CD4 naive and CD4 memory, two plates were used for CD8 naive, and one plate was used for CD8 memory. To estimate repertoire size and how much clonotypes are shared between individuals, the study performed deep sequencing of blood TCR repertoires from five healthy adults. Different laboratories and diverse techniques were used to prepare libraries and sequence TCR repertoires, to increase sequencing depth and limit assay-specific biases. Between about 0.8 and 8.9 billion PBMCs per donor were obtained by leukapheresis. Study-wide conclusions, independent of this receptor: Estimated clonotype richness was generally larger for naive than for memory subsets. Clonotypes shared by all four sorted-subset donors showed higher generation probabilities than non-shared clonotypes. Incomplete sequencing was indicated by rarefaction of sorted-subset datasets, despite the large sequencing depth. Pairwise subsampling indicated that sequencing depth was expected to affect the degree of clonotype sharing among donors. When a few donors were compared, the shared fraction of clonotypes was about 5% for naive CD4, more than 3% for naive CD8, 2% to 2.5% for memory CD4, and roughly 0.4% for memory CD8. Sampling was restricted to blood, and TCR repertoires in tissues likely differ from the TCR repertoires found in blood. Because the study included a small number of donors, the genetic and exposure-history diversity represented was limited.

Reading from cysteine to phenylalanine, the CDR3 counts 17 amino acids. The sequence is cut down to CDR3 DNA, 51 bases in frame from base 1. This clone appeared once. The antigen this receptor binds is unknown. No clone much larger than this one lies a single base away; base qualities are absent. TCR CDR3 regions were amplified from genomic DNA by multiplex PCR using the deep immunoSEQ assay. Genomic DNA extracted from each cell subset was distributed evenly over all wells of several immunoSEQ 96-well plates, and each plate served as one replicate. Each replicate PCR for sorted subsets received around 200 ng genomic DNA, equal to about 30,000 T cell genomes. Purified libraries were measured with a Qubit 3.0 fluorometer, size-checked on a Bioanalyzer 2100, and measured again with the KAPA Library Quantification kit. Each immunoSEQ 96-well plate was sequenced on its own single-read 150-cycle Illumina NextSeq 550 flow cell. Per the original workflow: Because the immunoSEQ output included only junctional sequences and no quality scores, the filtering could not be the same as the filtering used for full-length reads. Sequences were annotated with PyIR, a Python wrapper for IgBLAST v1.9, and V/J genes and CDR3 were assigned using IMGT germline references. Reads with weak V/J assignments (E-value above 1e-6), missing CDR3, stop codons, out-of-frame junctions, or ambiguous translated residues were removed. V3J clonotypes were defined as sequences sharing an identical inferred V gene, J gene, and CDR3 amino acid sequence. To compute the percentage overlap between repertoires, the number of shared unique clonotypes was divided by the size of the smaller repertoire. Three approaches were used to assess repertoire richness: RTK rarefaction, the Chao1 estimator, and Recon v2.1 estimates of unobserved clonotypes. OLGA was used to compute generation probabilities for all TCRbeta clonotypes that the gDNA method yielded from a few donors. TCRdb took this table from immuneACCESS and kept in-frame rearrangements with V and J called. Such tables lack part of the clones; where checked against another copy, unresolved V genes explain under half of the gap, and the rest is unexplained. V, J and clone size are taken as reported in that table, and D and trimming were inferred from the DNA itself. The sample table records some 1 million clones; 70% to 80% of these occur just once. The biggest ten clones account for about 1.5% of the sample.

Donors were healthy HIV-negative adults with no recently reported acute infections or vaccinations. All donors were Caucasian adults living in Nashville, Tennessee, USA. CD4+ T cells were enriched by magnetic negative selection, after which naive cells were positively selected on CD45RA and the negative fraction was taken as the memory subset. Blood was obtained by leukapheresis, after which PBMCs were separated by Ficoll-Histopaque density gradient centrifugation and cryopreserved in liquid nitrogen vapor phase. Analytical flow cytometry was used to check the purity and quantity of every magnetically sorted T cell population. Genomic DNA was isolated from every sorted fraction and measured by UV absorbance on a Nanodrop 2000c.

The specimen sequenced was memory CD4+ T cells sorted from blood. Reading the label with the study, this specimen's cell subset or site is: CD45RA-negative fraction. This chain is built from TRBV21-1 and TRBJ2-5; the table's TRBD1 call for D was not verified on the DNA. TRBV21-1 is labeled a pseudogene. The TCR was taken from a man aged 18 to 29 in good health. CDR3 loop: CASSMTGNEGGQETQYF. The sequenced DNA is TGTGCCAGCAGCATGACAGGGAATGAAGGGGGCCAAGAGACCCAGTACTTC.